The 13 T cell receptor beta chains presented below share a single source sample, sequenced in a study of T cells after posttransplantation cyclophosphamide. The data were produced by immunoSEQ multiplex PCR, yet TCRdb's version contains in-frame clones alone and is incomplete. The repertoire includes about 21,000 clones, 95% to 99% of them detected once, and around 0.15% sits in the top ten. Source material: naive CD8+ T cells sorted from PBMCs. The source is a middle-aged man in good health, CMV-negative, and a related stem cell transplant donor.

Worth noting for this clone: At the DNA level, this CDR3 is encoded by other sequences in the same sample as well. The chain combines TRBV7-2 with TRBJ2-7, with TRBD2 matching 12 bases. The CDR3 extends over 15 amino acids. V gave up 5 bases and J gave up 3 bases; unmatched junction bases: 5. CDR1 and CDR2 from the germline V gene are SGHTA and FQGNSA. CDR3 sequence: CASSLLAGGYYEQYF. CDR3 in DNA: TGTGCCAGCAGCCTACTAGCGGGAGGTTACTACGAGCAGTACTTC.

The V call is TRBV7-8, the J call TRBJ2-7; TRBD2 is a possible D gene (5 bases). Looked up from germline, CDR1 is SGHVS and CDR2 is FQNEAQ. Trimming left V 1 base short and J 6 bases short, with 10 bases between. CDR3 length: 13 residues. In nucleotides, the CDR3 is TGTGCCAGCAGCTTAGGAGGGAGAGGCGAGCAGTACTTC. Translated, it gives CASSLGGRGEQYF.

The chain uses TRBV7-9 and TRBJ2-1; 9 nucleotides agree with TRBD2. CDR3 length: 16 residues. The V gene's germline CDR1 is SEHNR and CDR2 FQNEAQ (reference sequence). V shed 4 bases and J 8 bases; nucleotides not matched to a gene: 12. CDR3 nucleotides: TGTGCCAGCAGCTACAAGGGACTAGCTCCGGTTGATGAGCAGTTCTTC. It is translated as CASSYKGLAPVDEQFF.

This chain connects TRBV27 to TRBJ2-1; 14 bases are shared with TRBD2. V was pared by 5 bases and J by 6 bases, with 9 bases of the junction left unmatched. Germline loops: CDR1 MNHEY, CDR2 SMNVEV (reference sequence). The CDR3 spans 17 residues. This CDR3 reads CASSPGTSGSSFNEQFF. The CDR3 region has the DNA TGTGCCAGCAGTCCAGGGACTAGCGGGAGTTCGTTCAATGAGCAGTTCTTC.

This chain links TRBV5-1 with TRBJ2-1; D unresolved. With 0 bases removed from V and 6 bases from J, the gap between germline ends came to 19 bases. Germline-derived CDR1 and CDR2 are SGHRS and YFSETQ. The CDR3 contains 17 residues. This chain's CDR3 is CASSLGMFDFFGNEQFF. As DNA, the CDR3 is TGCGCCAGCAGCTTGGGTATGTTCGACTTTTTCGGCAATGAGCAGTTCTTC.

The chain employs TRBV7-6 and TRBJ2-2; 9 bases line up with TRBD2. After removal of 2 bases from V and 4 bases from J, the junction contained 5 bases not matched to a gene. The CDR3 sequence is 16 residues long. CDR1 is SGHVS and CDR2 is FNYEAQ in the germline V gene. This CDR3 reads CASSLLASGATGELFF. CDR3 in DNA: TGTGCCAGCAGCTTATTGGCTAGCGGGGCCACCGGGGAGCTGTTTTTT.

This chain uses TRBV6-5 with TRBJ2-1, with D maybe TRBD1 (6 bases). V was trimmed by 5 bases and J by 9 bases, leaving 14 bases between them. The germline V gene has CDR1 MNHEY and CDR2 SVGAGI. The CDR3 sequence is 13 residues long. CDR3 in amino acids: CASSVRGYVEQFF. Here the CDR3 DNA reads TGTGCCAGCAGTGTCAGGGGATATGTTGAGCAGTTCTTC.

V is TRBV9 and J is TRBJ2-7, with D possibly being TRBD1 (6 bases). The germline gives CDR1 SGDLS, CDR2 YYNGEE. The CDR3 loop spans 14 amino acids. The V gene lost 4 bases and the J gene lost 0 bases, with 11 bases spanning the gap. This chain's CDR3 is CASSPRDTSYEQYF. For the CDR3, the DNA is TGTGCCAGCAGCCCTCGGGACACCTCCTACGAGCAGTACTTC.

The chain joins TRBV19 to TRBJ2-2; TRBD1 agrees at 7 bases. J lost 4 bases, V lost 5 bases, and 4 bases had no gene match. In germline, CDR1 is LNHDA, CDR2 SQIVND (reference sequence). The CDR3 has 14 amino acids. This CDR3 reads CASSPGQSTGELFF. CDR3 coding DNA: TGTGCCAGTAGTCCGGGACAGTCCACCGGGGAGCTGTTTTTT.

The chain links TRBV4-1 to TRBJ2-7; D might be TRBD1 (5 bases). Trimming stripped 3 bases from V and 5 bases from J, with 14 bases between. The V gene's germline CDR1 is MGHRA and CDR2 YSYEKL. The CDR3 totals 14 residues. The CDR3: CASSQRSRDNEQYF. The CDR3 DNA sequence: TGCGCCAGCAGCCAGCGAAGCAGGGATAACGAGCAGTACTTC.

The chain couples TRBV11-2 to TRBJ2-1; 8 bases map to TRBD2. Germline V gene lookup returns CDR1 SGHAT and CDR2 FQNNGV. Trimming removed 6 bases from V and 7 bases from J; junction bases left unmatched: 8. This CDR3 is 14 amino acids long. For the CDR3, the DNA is TGTGCCAGCAGACAGGTAGCGGGAATAAATGAGCAGTTCTTC. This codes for CASRQVAGINEQFF.

The CDR3 protein is CASSLVGYNEQFF. The DNA of the CDR3 is TGCGCCAGCAGCTTGGTCGGTTACAATGAGCAGTTCTTC. This rearrangement joins TRBV5-1 to TRBJ2-1; D ambiguous. This CDR3 has 13 amino acids. Trimming pared 0 bases from V and 4 bases from J, leaving 5 bases between. Germline assignment: CDR1 SGHRS and CDR2 YFSETQ. The full variable domain, completed using reference TRBV5-1 and TRBJ2-1, is KAGVTQTPRYLIKTRGQQVTLSCSPISGHRSVSWYQQTPGQGLQFLFEYFSETQRNKGNFPGRFSGRQFSNSRSEMNVSTLELGDSALYLCASSLVGYNEQFFGPGTRLTVL.

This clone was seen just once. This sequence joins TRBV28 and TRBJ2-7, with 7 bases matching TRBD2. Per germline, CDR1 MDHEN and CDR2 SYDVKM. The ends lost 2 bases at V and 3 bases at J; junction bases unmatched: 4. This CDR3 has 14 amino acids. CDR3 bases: TGTGCCAGCAGTTTACGGGGGGTCAACTACGAGCAGTACTTC. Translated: CASSLRGVNYEQYF.